Below, one TCR beta chain is given with its context. Its target is not known. The data stem from a study of Tregs in tolerant kidney transplant recipients. General study results and limits: Some patients' samples used different primers over time, so nucleotide sequences weren't comparable.

CDR1 is MNHEY and CDR2 is SMNVEV in the germline V gene (reference sequence). This CDR3 spans 15 amino acids. V was clipped by 6 bases and J by 6 bases, with 18 bases between them. TCRdb keeps only in-frame clones here, not all; method: immunoSEQ multiplex PCR. Altogether 100,000 to 120,000 clones are present, 90% being singletons, with the ten largest covering about 0.31%. The chain couples TRBV27 to TRBJ1-5; the D gene is possibly TRBD1 (5 bases). Specimen: CD4+ T cells from blood, collected before the transplant. The source is a human donor who received a combined kidney and bone marrow transplant. This CDR3 reads CASSPNNQGSQPQHF. DNA for the CDR3: TGTGCCAGCAGCCCCAACAACCAGGGTTCTCAGCCCCAGCATTTT.